This TCR beta chain was retrieved from a study of shared clonotypes between healthy human individuals. Overall study findings and caveats: Larger estimated richness was generally seen in naive subsets than in memory subsets. Clonotypes that were shared across a handful of donors made up around 5.5% of naive CD4 clonotypes.

Division of CD4+ cells produced a CD45RA+ naive subset and a CD45RA-negative memory subset. In the case of this clone: Its antigen is not known.

V was pared by 7 bases and J by 5 bases, with 9 bases between. The CDR3 consists of 12 residues. In germline, CDR1 is LNHDA, CDR2 SQIVND (reference sequence). Sequenced by immunoSEQ multiplex PCR; TCRdb stores in-frame clones only, minus some. The table lists millions of clones, over 85% of them singletons. The gene calls are TRBV19 and TRBJ1-5; D perhaps matches TRBD1 (6 bases). The sequencing input was naive CD4+ T cells sorted from blood. The subset was: CD45RA+ positively selected. The receptor's source is a young man in good health. The CDR3 loop reads CASTGADQPQHF. In nucleotides, the CDR3 is TGTGCCAGTACAGGGGCGGATCAGCCCCAGCATTTT.